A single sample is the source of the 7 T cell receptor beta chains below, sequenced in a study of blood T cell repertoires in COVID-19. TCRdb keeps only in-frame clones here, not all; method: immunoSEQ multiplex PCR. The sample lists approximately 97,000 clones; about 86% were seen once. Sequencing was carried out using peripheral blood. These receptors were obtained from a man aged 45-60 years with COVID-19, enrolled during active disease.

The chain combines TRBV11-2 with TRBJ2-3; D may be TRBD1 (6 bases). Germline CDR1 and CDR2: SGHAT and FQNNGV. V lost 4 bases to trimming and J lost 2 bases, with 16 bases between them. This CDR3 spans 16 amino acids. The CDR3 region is CASSSSTGTYTDTQYF. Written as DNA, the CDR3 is TGTGCCAGCAGCTCGTCAACCGGGACATACACAGATACGCAGTATTTT.

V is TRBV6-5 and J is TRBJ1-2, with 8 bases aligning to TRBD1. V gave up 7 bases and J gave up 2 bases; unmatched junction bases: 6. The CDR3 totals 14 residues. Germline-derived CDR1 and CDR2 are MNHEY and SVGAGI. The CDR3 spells CASTRDRNNYGYTF. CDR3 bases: TGTGCCAGCACCCGGGACAGGAACAACTATGGCTACACCTTC.

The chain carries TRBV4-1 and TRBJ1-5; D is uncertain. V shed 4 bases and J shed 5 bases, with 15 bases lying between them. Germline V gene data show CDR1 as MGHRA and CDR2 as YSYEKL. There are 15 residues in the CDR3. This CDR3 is CASSPRQVSYQPQHF. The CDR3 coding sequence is TGCGCCAGCAGCCCCCGGCAGGTATCGTATCAGCCCCAGCATTTT.

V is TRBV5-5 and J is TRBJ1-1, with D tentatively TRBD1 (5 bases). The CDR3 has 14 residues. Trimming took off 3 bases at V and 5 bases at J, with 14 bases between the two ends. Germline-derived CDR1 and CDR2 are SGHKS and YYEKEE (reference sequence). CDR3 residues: CASSSTGGTTEAFF. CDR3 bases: TGTGCCAGCAGCTCCACTGGGGGGACGACTGAAGCTTTCTTT.

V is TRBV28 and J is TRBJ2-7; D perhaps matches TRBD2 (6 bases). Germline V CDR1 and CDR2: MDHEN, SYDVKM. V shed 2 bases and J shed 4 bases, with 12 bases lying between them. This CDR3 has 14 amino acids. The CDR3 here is CASSLAGTSYEQYF. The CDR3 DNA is TGTGCCAGCAGTTTAGCGGGGACGTCTTACGAGCAGTACTTC.

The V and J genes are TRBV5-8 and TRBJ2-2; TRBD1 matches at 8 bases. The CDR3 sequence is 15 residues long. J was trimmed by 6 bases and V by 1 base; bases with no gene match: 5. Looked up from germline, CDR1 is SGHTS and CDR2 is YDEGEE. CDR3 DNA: TGTGCCAGCAGCTTGTACGGACAGGGTCCCGGGGAGCTGTTTTTT. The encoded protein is CASSLYGQGPGELFF.

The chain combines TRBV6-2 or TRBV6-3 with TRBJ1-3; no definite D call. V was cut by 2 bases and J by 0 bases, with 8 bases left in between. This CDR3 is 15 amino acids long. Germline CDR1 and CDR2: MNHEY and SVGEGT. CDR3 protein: CASSYDRSSGNTIYF. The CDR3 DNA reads TGTGCCAGCAGTTACGATCGGAGCTCTGGAAACACCATATATTTT.